One sample yielded the 4 T cell receptor beta chains listed below, sequenced in a study of T cell clones after liver transplantation. Assay: immunoSEQ multiplex PCR; the TCRdb copy retains only in-frame clones and omits some. The sample comprises 90,000 to 120,000 clones, 75% to 85% of which are singletons, and just under 1% rests with the top ten. The sample consisted of CD4+ T cells from blood, taken before liver transplant. Receptors were obtained from a human donor who received a liver transplant.

V and J are TRBV18 and TRBJ1-6; 7 bases map to TRBD1. The V and J ends lost 5 bases and 13 bases, in that order; junction bases with no gene match: 5. This CDR3 is 12 amino acids long. Germline values: CDR1 KGHSH, CDR2 LQKENI. The CDR3 sequence is CASSARQGPLHF. The CDR3 nucleotides are TGTGCCAGCTCAGCCCGACAGGGTCCCCTCCACTTT.

CDR3 region: CASSLTGAGGYTF. The CDR3 DNA is TGTGCCAGCAGCCTGACAGGAGCAGGCGGCTACACCTTC. This chain connects TRBV9 to TRBJ1-2, with TRBD1 as a possible D gene (6 bases). The CDR3 consists of 13 residues. V dropped 4 bases and J dropped 8 bases, with 15 bases sitting between them. Germline loops: CDR1 SGDLS, CDR2 YYNGEE.

The chain has TRBV28 and TRBJ1-5; D gene unclear. The CDR3 loop spans 13 amino acids. CDR1 is MDHEN and CDR2 is SYDVKM in the germline V gene. V was clipped by 2 bases and J by 6 bases, with 8 bases between them. The CDR3 bases are TGTGCCAGCAGTTTAGTCAGATCTCAGCCCCAGCATTTT. Amino acid sequence: CASSLVRSQPQHF.

The V and J genes are TRBV20-1 and TRBJ2-7, with unresolved D. CDR1 and CDR2 from the germline V gene are DFQATT and SNEGSKA (reference sequence). Trimming took 7 bases from V and 6 from J, leaving 13 bases between them. The CDR3 has 11 residues. The CDR3 DNA reads TGCAGTGTAAGAGGTTTCGGCGAGCAGTACTTC. Translation gives CSVRGFGEQYF.